The next 8 T cell receptor beta chains were all read from a single sample in a study of T cell responses to AZD1222 COVID-19 vaccine. Some clones are missing from TCRdb's copy, which holds only in-frame ones; the method was immunoSEQ multiplex PCR. Of more than 90,000 clones in the sample, 70% to 90% were seen once. Sequenced material: peripheral blood, taken 28 days after the second AZD1222 dose. The source is an adult who received the AZD1222 COVID-19 vaccine.

The chain employs TRBV18 and TRBJ2-5, with TRBD1 identical over 10 bases. The CDR3 runs 17 residues. CDR1 and CDR2 (germline): KGHSH, LQKENI. Trimming at V came to 2 bases and at J to 2 bases, leaving 8 bases not matched to a gene. CDR3 residues: CASSPARTGGRQETQYF. The CDR3 DNA reads TGTGCCAGCTCACCAGCAAGGACAGGGGGTCGTCAAGAGACCCAGTACTTC.

The gene calls are TRBV5-1 and TRBJ2-7; D is unresolved. Trimming pared 0 bases from V and 2 bases from J, leaving 9 bases between. This CDR3 spans 14 amino acids. CDR1 and CDR2 (germline): SGHRS, YFSETQ. Here the CDR3 reads CASSLVAGTYEQYF. The DNA of the CDR3 is TGCGCCAGCAGCTTGGTCGCAGGTACCTACGAGCAGTACTTC.

Of note for this clone: The same CDR3 arises from other DNA sequences in this sample as well. The chain is built from TRBV6-4 and TRBJ1-6, with 7 bases identical to TRBD1. Looked up from germline, CDR1 is MRHNA and CDR2 is SNTAGT. This CDR3 comprises 14 residues. The trim removed 3 bases at V and 7 bases at J, leaving 3 bases unmatched. CDR3 nucleotides: TGTGCCAGCAGTGAAGACAGGGAGAATTCACCCCTCCACTTT. This gives the protein CASSEDRENSPLHF.

The rearrangement joins TRBV20-1 to TRBJ1-2; D call uncertain. This CDR3 comprises 11 residues. Germline CDR1 reads DFQATT; CDR2 reads SNEGSKA (reference sequence). V was clipped by 1 base and J by 7 bases, with 7 bases between them. This CDR3 reads CSARGGIGYTF. Here the CDR3 DNA reads TGCAGTGCTAGAGGAGGTATTGGCTACACCTTC.

This clone was seen just once. The rearrangement joins TRBV27 to TRBJ1-1, with D tentatively TRBD1 (5 bases). The CDR3 contains 14 residues. V lost 3 bases to trimming and J lost 6 bases, with 14 bases between them. Germline V gene data show CDR1 as MNHEY and CDR2 as SMNVEV (reference sequence). This chain's CDR3 is CASSLIGGRAEAFF. CDR3 DNA sequence: TGTGCCAGCAGTTTGATCGGGGGTAGAGCTGAAGCTTTCTTT.

With regard to this clone: Distinct nucleotide sequences in the sample also encode this CDR3. V is TRBV4-3 and J is TRBJ2-2; TRBD1 or TRBD2 may be the D gene (6 bases each). The CDR3 has 15 residues. V was pared by 0 bases and J by 7 bases, with 12 bases between. The germline CDR1 and CDR2 sequences are LGHNA and YSLEER. As DNA, the CDR3 is TGCGCCAGCAGCCAAGACAGGGGCGGGATCGGGGAGCTGTTTTTT. Its protein product is CASSQDRGGIGELFF.

This chain links TRBV19 with TRBJ2-1, with TRBD2 matching over 9 bases. V dropped 5 bases and J dropped 9; count of bases not matched to a gene: 14. This CDR3 is built from 16 residues. Germline CDR1 LNHDA, CDR2 SQIVND (reference sequence). The CDR3 bases are TGTGCCAGTAGTCCCAGGGGAAGCGGGGGGAACGGTGAGCAGTTCTTC. Amino acid sequence: CASSPRGSGGNGEQFF.

The genes are TRBV12-3 or TRBV12-4 and TRBJ1-2, with TRBD1 matching over 9 bases. The V and J ends lost 11 bases and 8 bases, in that order; junction bases with no gene match: 12. The CDR3 extends over 13 amino acids. The CDR3 DNA is TGTGCCGCTTACCCCGGGACAGGGACGGGCTACACCTTC. Translation: CAAYPGTGTGYTF.